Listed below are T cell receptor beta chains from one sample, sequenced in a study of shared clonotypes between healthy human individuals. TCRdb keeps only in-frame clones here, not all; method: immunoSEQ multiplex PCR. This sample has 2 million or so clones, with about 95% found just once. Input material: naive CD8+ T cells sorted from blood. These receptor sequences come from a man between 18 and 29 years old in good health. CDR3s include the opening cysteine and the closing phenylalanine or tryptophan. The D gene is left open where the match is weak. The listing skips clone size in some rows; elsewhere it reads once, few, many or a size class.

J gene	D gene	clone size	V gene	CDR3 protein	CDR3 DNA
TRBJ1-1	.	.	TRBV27	CASSLMGGTEAFF	TGTGCCAGCAGTTTGATGGGAGGCACTGAAGCTTTCTTT
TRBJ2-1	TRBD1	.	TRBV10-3	CAISEETGGFEQFF	TGTGCCATCAGTGAGGAGACAGGGGGATTTGAGCAGTTCTTC
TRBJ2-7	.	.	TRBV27	CASSPKVSYEQYF	TGTGCCAGCAGTCCCAAAGTATCCTACGAGCAGTACTTC
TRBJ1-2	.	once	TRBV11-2	CASSFGREGYGYTF	TGTGCCAGCAGCTTCGGCCGGGAGGGCTATGGCTACACCTTC
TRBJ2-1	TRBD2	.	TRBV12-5	CASGFPPRERERPPYNEQFF	TGTGCTAGTGGTTTCCCCCCGCGGGAGCGGGAGAGACCCCCGTACAATGAGCAGTTCTTC
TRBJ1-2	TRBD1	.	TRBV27	CASSLRQGYTNYGYTF	TGTGCCAGCAGTCTCAGACAGGGATATACTAACTATGGCTACACCTTC
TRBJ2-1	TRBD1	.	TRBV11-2	CASSSSGGAGNEQFF	TGTGCCAGCAGCTCTTCAGGGGGCGCGGGCAATGAGCAGTTCTTC
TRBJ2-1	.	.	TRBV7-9	CASSLNGVQGTTYNEQFF	TGTGCCAGCAGCTTGAACGGAGTTCAGGGTACTACCTACAATGAGCAGTTCTTC
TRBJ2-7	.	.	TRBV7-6	CASSLAPTSSAYEQYF	TGTGCCAGCAGCTTAGCGCCGACCAGCAGTGCCTACGAGCAGTACTTC
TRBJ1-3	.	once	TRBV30	CAWSPSSGNTIYF	TGTGCCTGGTCTCCCTCCTCTGGAAACACCATATATTTT
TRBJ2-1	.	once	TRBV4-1	CASSQGGEQFF	TGCGCCAGCAGCCAGGGGGGTGAGCAGTTCTTC
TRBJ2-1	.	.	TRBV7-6	CASNSHPGSSDTNEQFF	TGTGCCAGCAATTCGCACCCAGGGTCTTCGGATACCAATGAGCAGTTCTTC
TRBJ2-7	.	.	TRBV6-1	CASNSRADGQYF	TGTGCCAGCAATTCCCGGGCGGACGGGCAGTACTTC
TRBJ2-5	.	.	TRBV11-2	CASSLVQETQYF	TGTGCCAGCAGCTTAGTTCAAGAGACCCAGTACTTC
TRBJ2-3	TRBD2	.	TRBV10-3	CAISGERGTTDTQYF	TGTGCCATCAGTGGGGAGCGGGGGACCACAGATACGCAGTATTTT
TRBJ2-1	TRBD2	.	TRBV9	CASSVVSASGPSSYNEQFF	TGTGCCAGCAGCGTAGTATCGGCTAGCGGGCCGAGCTCCTACAATGAGCAGTTCTTC
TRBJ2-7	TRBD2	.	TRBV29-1	CSVEVASGGYEQYF	TGCAGCGTTGAGGTCGCTAGCGGGGGCTACGAGCAGTACTTC
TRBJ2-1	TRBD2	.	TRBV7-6	CASSLYVAGGNNEQFF	TGTGCCAGCAGCTTATATGTAGCGGGAGGAAACAATGAGCAGTTCTTC
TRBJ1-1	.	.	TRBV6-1	CASSSGQLNTEAFF	TGTGCCAGCAGTTCTGGACAGCTGAACACTGAAGCTTTCTTT
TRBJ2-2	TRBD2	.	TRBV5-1	CASSLGDGTSFGELFF	TGCGCCAGCAGCTTGGGGGACGGGACTAGCTTCGGGGAGCTGTTTTTT
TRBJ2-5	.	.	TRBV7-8	CASSLALEGPTGETQYF	TGTGCCAGCAGCTTAGCGCTAGAGGGACCCACGGGGGAGACCCAGTACTTC
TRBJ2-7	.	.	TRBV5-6	CASSSSGGALSYEQYF	TGTGCCAGCAGCTCGTCCGGAGGGGCTCTCTCCTACGAGCAGTACTTC
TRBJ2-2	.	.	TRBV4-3	CASSQDGSTGELFF	TGCGCCAGCAGCCAGGACGGGAGCACCGGGGAGCTGTTTTTT
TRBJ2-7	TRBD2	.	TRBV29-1	CSVLWTSSSYEQYF	TGCAGCGTTCTTTGGACTAGCAGCTCCTACGAGCAGTACTTC
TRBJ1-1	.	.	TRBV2	CASGGNTEAFF	TGTGCCAGCGGGGGAAACACTGAAGCTTTCTTT
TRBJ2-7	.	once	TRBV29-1	CSAGDVSYEQYF	TGCAGCGCAGGGGACGTATCCTACGAGCAGTACTTC
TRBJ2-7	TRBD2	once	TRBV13	CASKITGGPYEQYF	TGTGCCAGCAAAATAACGGGAGGGCCCTACGAGCAGTACTTC
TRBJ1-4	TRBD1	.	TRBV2	CASSYFPGQGGEKLFF	TGTGCCAGCAGTTATTTTCCGGGACAGGGTGGGGAAAAACTGTTTTTT
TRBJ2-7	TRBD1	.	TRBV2	CASSEPRTGPKEQYF	TGTGCCAGCAGTGAACCCAGGACAGGGCCGAAGGAGCAGTACTTC
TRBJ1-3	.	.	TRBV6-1	CASSGSHSIQDTIYF	TGTGCCAGCAGTGGGTCCCATTCCATTCAAGACACCATATATTTT
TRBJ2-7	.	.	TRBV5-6	CASSLATGITYEQYF	TGTGCCAGCAGCTTGGCTACAGGGATCACCTACGAGCAGTACTTC
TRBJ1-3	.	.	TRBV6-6	CASGTDGGTGNTIYF	TGTGCCAGCGGAACGGACGGTGGGACGGGAAACACCATATATTTT
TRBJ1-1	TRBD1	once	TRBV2	CASGHRGPETEAFF	TGTGCCAGCGGACACAGGGGCCCCGAGACTGAAGCTTTCTTT
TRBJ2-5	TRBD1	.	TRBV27	CASSLAQTGLPTQYF	TGTGCCAGCAGTTTAGCTCAGACAGGGCTCCCGACCCAGTACTTC
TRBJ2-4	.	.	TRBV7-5	CARSLDWFPNIQYF	TGTGCCAGAAGCTTAGATTGGTTTCCAAACATTCAGTACTTC
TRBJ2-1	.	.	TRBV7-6	CASSSAGPYNEQFF	TGTGCCAGCAGCTCAGCAGGGCCCTACAATGAGCAGTTCTTC
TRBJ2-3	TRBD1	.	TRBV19	CASRQGNTDTQYF	TGTGCCAGCCGACAGGGGAACACAGATACGCAGTATTTT